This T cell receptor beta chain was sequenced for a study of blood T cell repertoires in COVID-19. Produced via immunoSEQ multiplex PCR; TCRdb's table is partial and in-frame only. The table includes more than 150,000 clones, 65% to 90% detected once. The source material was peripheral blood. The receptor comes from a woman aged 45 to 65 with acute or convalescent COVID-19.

The CDR3 nucleotides read TGTGCCAGCAGCCTCAGGGGGCGCAGGGATGAGCAGTTCTTC. Its protein product is CASSLRGRRDEQFF. The rearrangement uses TRBV2 and TRBJ2-1, with 8 nucleotides matching TRBD1. The CDR3 is 14 residues long. From germline, CDR1 is SNHLY and CDR2 FYNNEI. The ends lost 6 bases at V and 8 bases at J; junction bases unmatched: 9.